This is a list of T cell receptor beta chains from one sample in a study of blood T cell repertoires in COVID-19. Produced via immunoSEQ multiplex PCR; TCRdb's table is partial and in-frame only. This sample yields some 120,000 clones, of which more than 75% are seen a single time; 7% to 9.5% belongs to the top ten. The sequenced sample consisted of peripheral blood. The source of these receptors is a man aged 70-80 years with acute or convalescent COVID-19. CDR3s include the opening cysteine and the closing phenylalanine or tryptophan. D genes are given only for firm matches. Size values are once, few and many counts, or a class for expanded clones, and some rows have none.

J gene | V gene | D gene | clone size | CDR3 protein | CDR3 DNA
TRBJ2-3 | TRBV25-1 | TRBD2 | NA | CASSHWGGLYTDTQYF | TGTGCCAGCAGTCACTGGGGGGGTTTGTACACAGATACGCAGTATTTT
TRBJ2-7 | TRBV5-1 | NA | NA | CASSFPSQGSPYEQYF | TGCGCCAGCAGTTTTCCTTCACAGGGTTCCCCCTACGAGCAGTACTTC
TRBJ2-3 | TRBV28 | TRBD2 | once | CASSMVSSGGVSTDTQYF | TGTGCCAGCAGTATGGTGTCTAGCGGGGGGGTTAGCACAGATACGCAGTATTTT
TRBJ1-5 | TRBV15 | TRBD1 | NA | CATSDSVSGTGKNQPQHF | TGTGCCACCAGCGATTCTGTTTCCGGGACAGGGAAAAATCAGCCCCAGCATTTT
TRBJ2-4 | TRBV9 | TRBD2 | NA | CASSVERGGDTVAKNIQYF | TGTGCCAGCAGCGTAGAAAGGGGAGGGGATACAGTAGCCAAAAACATTCAGTACTTC
TRBJ1-2 | TRBV9 | TRBD1 | once | CASSVEARGYGGYTF | TGTGCCAGCAGCGTAGAGGCCAGGGGGTATGGTGGCTACACCTTC
TRBJ1-1 | TRBV25-1 | NA | NA | CASSVGEDTEAFF | TGTGCCAGCAGTGTGGGAGAAGACACTGAAGCTTTCTTT
TRBJ1-4 | TRBV4-1 | NA | NA | CASSQAWAVVIEKLFF | TGCGCCAGCAGCCAAGCTTGGGCAGTCGTGATAGAAAAACTGTTTTTT
TRBJ2-3 | TRBV24-1 | TRBD1 | NA | CATSDLADRETDTQYF | TGTGCCACCAGTGATTTGGCGGACAGGGAGACAGATACGCAGTATTTT
TRBJ2-3 | TRBV5-4 | TRBD2 | NA | CASSLTSGRTDTQYF | TGTGCCAGCAGCCTGACTAGCGGGAGAACAGATACGCAGTATTTT
TRBJ1-1 | TRBV7-3 | TRBD1 | NA | CASSLLRQGNTEAFF | TGTGCCAGCAGCTTATTAAGACAGGGGAACACTGAAGCTTTCTTT
TRBJ2-2 | TRBV10-3 | NA | once | CAISESVGGPGELFF | TGTGCCATCAGTGAGTCGGTGGGGGGGCCCGGGGAGCTGTTTTTT
TRBJ2-5 | TRBV6-5 | TRBD2 | NA | CASSQGVAGVGTQYF | TGTGCCAGCAGCCAAGGGGTAGCGGGAGTGGGGACCCAGTACTTC
TRBJ1-2 | TRBV7-9 | TRBD1 | NA | CASSRAGQSNYGYTF | TGTGCCAGCAGCCGGGCGGGACAGTCTAACTATGGCTACACCTTC
TRBJ1-2 | TRBV6-1 | TRBD1 | NA | CASSEQGGYGYTF | TGTGCCAGCAGTGAACAGGGGGGCTATGGCTACACCTTC
TRBJ1-1 | TRBV10-3 | NA | NA | CAIQQGNMNTEAFF | TGTGCCATTCAACAGGGCAATATGAACACTGAAGCTTTCTTT
TRBJ2-7 | TRBV11-2 | NA | few | CASSLDPQYTYEQYF | TGTGCCAGCAGCTTAGATCCACAGTATACCTACGAGCAGTACTTC
TRBJ2-7 | TRBV10-2 | NA | NA | CASSEQETYEQYF | TGCGCCAGCAGTGAACAGGAAACCTACGAGCAGTACTTC
TRBJ1-1 | TRBV29-1 | NA | NA | CSVTVETEAFF | TGCAGCGTTACAGTGGAAACTGAAGCTTTCTTT
TRBJ2-7 | TRBV6-1 | TRBD2 | NA | CASSEAGLAVGYEQYF | TGTGCCAGCAGTGAAGCGGGCCTAGCGGTCGGCTACGAGCAGTACTTC
TRBJ2-7 | TRBV27 | TRBD2 | NA | CATLWTSGGRPYEQYF | TGTGCCACCCTTTGGACTAGCGGGGGGCGGCCCTACGAGCAGTACTTC
TRBJ2-5 | TRBV7-3 | TRBD1 | NA | CASSFGTGSKETQYF | TGTGCCAGCAGCTTCGGGACAGGGAGCAAAGAGACCCAGTACTTC
TRBJ2-7 | TRBV6-2/TRBV6-3 | TRBD2 | NA | CASRPSGGLSYEQYF | TGTGCCAGCAGACCTAGCGGGGGGCTCTCCTACGAGCAGTACTTC
TRBJ2-7 | TRBV27 | NA | NA | CASSLSGLRRQEQYF | TGTGCCAGCAGTTTGTCGGGACTCCGCCGGCAGGAGCAGTACTTC
TRBJ1-4 | TRBV2 | NA | NA | CASRKSLSEKLFF | TGTGCCAGCAGGAAGTCCCTAAGTGAAAAACTGTTTTTT
TRBJ2-7 | TRBV1 | NA | NA | CTSSQEGQGFYEQYF | TGCACCAGCAGCCAAGAGGGACAGGGTTTCTACGAGCAGTACTTC
TRBJ2-7 | TRBV6-6 | NA | NA | CASRTAAYEQYF | TGTGCCAGCAGGACAGCCGCCTACGAGCAGTACTTC
TRBJ2-1 | TRBV28 | TRBD2 | NA | CASSFPGLVAYNEQFF | TGTGCCAGCAGCTTCCCGGGACTAGTTGCTTACAATGAGCAGTTCTTC
TRBJ1-3 | TRBV18 | TRBD1 | NA | CASSQGQARSGNTIYF | TGTGCCAGCTCACAAGGACAGGCGCGATCTGGAAACACCATATATTTT
TRBJ2-3 | TRBV4-2 | TRBD1 | NA | CASSPDRSSTDTQYF | TGTGCCAGCAGCCCGGACAGGTCTAGCACAGATACGCAGTATTTT
TRBJ1-2 | TRBV6-6 | NA | once | CASSYRTTENYGYTF | TGTGCCAGCAGTTATCGAACGACAGAAAACTATGGCTACACCTTC
TRBJ2-1 | TRBV5-1 | TRBD2 | NA | CASSSGRASYNEQFF | TGCGCCAGCAGCTCGGGGAGGGCGTCCTACAATGAGCAGTTCTTC
TRBJ2-7 | TRBV6-1 | TRBD1 | NA | CASSEAGQGREQYF | TGTGCCAGCAGTGAAGCCGGACAGGGCCGCGAGCAGTACTTC
TRBJ1-1 | TRBV28 | NA | NA | CASSGPEGSQAFF | TGTGCCAGCAGCGGCCCTGAGGGCAGCCAAGCTTTCTTT
TRBJ2-5 | TRBV2 | NA | NA | CASKTGPETQYF | TGTGCCAGCAAGACAGGCCCAGAGACCCAGTACTTC
TRBJ1-2 | TRBV9 | TRBD1 | NA | CASSVEGGRQLFYGYTF | TGTGCCAGCAGCGTAGAAGGGGGCCGCCAGCTATTCTATGGCTACACCTTC
TRBJ2-3 | TRBV28 | TRBD2 | few | CASSTGLASTDTQYF | TGTGCCAGCAGTACGGGACTAGCGAGCACAGATACGCAGTATTTT
TRBJ2-3 | TRBV20-1 | TRBD2 | once | CSASPILAGVEDTQYF | TGCAGTGCTAGTCCGATACTAGCGGGAGTAGAGGATACGCAGTATTTT
TRBJ1-1 | TRBV3-1/TRBV3-2 | TRBD1 | many | CASSHNRGNTEAFF | TGTGCCAGCAGCCACAACAGGGGGAACACTGAAGCTTTCTTT
TRBJ2-3 | TRBV6-5 | TRBD1 | NA | CASRDTGVDTQYF | TGTGCCAGCAGAGACACAGGGGTGGATACGCAGTATTTT
TRBJ1-6 | TRBV27 | NA | once | CASLGLGAAYNSPLHF | TGTGCCAGCCTCGGTCTGGGGGCCGCCTATAATTCACCCCTCCACTTT
TRBJ2-7 | TRBV28 | NA | NA | CASSWVGAYEQYF | TGTGCCAGCAGCTGGGTTGGAGCCTACGAGCAGTACTTC
TRBJ1-5 | TRBV27 | TRBD1 | NA | CASSATGQTGQPQHF | TGTGCCAGCAGTGCGACAGGGCAGACGGGTCAGCCCCAGCATTTT
TRBJ2-5 | TRBV24-1 | TRBD2 | NA | CATSGGGQETQYF | TGTGCCACCTCCGGGGGGGGCCAAGAGACCCAGTACTTC